This T cell receptor beta chain is from a study of control samples from healthy donors and cancer patients. The CDR3 sequence is 14 residues long. Germline loops: CDR1 MRHNA, CDR2 SNTAGT. The trim removed 4 bases at V and 4 bases at J, leaving 4 bases unmatched. Only a few counts were recorded for this clone. Assay: immunoSEQ multiplex PCR; the TCRdb copy retains only in-frame clones and omits some. This table holds 150,000 to 200,000 clones, approximately 94% found once. The sample was blood. The source of this sequence is a man aged 25-45 years in good health. The chain recombines TRBV6-4 with TRBJ2-3, with 8 bases fitting TRBD2. CDR3 nucleotide sequence: TGTGCCAGCAGTGCGGCGGGAGGCGCAGATACGCAGTATTTT. Translation: CASSAAGGADTQYF.